The 27 T cell receptor beta chains presented below share a single source sample, sequenced in a study of blood T cell repertoires in COVID-19. The repertoire was sequenced with immunoSEQ multiplex PCR; TCRdb's copy has only in-frame clones and lacks some. Of 200,000 to 250,000 clones detected, 80% to 90% appear once; the ten largest clones hold less than 3%. The sequencing sample was made of peripheral blood. These receptors all stem from a man aged 25 to 40 with COVID-19, enrolled during active disease.

This chain joins TRBV7-2 and TRBJ2-1; D possibly corresponds to TRBD2 (6 bases). The CDR3 length is 16 residues. V shed 1 base and J shed 1 base, with 11 bases lying between them. Germline CDR1 reads SGHTA; CDR2 reads FQGNSA. CDR3 residues: CASSLGGVGSYNEQFF. The CDR3 nucleotides read TGTGCCAGCAGCTTAGGCGGGGTAGGATCCTACAATGAGCAGTTCTTC.

V usage is TRBV4-2 and J usage is TRBJ2-1, with a possible D match to TRBD2 (5 bases). The germline V gene has CDR1 LGHNA and CDR2 YNFKEQ. This CDR3 comprises 13 residues. V was pared by 0 bases and J by 10 bases, with 10 bases between. The CDR3 loop is CASSQDRGTEQFF. As DNA, the CDR3 is TGTGCCAGCAGCCAAGATCGGGGTACAGAGCAGTTCTTC.

The chain is built from TRBV3-1 (or the pseudogene TRBV3-2) and TRBJ2-3, with 8 bases matching TRBD2. Germline trimming cut 0 bases from V and 1 base from J; bases unmatched to any gene: 0. CDR1 is LGHDT and CDR2 is YNNKEL in the germline V gene (reference sequence). The CDR3 has 15 residues. CDR3: CASSQDGRGTDTQYF. In nucleotides, the CDR3 is TGTGCCAGCAGCCAAGACGGGAGGGGCACAGATACGCAGTATTTT.

This clone was recorded only once. The chain recombines TRBV7-2 with TRBJ2-7; 7 bases map to TRBD2. The CDR3 consists of 14 residues. Germline V gene lookup returns CDR1 SGHTA and CDR2 FQGNSA. V gave up 0 bases and J gave up 5 bases; unmatched junction bases: 4. CDR3 nucleotide sequence: TGTGCCAGCAGCTTAGCACTAGCGATCAACGAGCAGTACTTC. As protein: CASSLALAINEQYF.

The chain has TRBV12-5 and TRBJ1-1; D not certain. The CDR3 runs to 14 residues. CDR1 LGHNT and CDR2 FRNRAP come from the germline V gene. Trimming took off 3 bases at V and 3 bases at J, with 11 bases between the two ends. This CDR3 is CASGLSLAYTEAFF. For the CDR3, the DNA is TGTGCTAGTGGTTTATCTTTAGCGTACACTGAAGCTTTCTTT.

This clone was found once. The J gene is TRBJ1-5, the V gene TRBV4-2; D remains ambiguous. V lost 0 bases and J 0 bases, leaving 6 bases between the germline ends. The CDR3 has 15 residues. Germline CDR1 is LGHNA and CDR2 is YNFKEQ. CDR3 nucleotide sequence: TGTGCCAGCAGCCAAGATTCTTATAGCAATCAGCCCCAGCATTTT. Translation gives CASSQDSYSNQPQHF.

CDR3 DNA sequence: TGTGCCAGTAGCCAACAGGGTAAAGCTAACTATGGCTACACCTTC. Residues: CASSQQGKANYGYTF. This rearrangement joins TRBV19 to TRBJ1-2; TRBD1 might be the D (6 bases). Germline V gives CDR1 LNHDA, CDR2 SQIVND (reference sequence). V was trimmed by 6 bases and J by 0 bases, leaving 14 bases between them. This CDR3 comprises 15 residues.

The genes are TRBV24-1 and TRBJ1-1, with unresolved D. Trimming left V 7 bases short and J 1 base short, with 9 bases between. The CDR3 totals 13 residues. CDR1 KGHDR and CDR2 SFDVKD come from the germline V gene. CDR3 sequence: CATRGVGNTEAFF. In DNA form, the CDR3 reads TGTGCCACCAGGGGAGTTGGGAACACTGAAGCTTTCTTT.

V usage is TRBV3-1 (or the pseudogene TRBV3-2) and J usage is TRBJ1-6; TRBD1 agrees at 9 bases. Trimming at V came to 4 bases and at J to 10 bases, leaving 5 bases not matched to a gene. CDR3 length equals 14 residues. From germline, CDR1 is LGHDT and CDR2 YNNKEL (reference sequence). The CDR3 protein is CASSLGTGNSPLHF. CDR3 DNA: TGTGCCAGCAGCCTCGGGACAGGGAACTCACCCCTCCACTTT.

This rearrangement joins TRBV4-2 to TRBJ2-1, with 9 bases that match TRBD2. Per the germline V gene, CDR1 is LGHNA and CDR2 is YNFKEQ. The CDR3 length is 17 residues. The V segment lost 0 bases and the J segment 2 bases; nucleotides outside the gene matches: 5. Here the CDR3 reads CASSQEYSGSTYNEQFF. In DNA form, the CDR3 reads TGTGCCAGCAGCCAAGAGTATAGCGGGAGTACCTACAATGAGCAGTTCTTC.

The V gene is TRBV18, the J gene TRBJ1-1, with 10 nucleotides matching TRBD1. V shed 4 bases, J shed 5 bases, and the junction held 13 bases outside the gene matches. CDR3 size: 17 residues. Germline V gives CDR1 KGHSH, CDR2 LQKENI. In nucleotides, the CDR3 is TGTGCCAGCTCACAGCCCGGGACAGGGGTTCCAAGGACTGAAGCTTTCTTT. Translation: CASSQPGTGVPRTEAFF.

This clone was seen once. The chain couples TRBV19 to TRBJ1-1, with D maybe TRBD1 (5 bases). Germline values: CDR1 LNHDA, CDR2 SQIVND (reference sequence). V shed 7 bases and J shed 1 base, with 22 bases lying between them. The CDR3 is 17 residues long. This CDR3 is CASNNDPRQSSNTEAFF. Here the CDR3 DNA reads TGTGCCAGTAACAATGATCCCCGACAGTCCTCGAACACTGAAGCTTTCTTT. Filled out from reference TRBV19 and TRBJ1-1, the complete variable domain reads DGGITQSPKYLFRKEGQNVTLSCEQNLNHDAMYWYRQDPGQGLRLIYYSQIVNDFQKGDIAEGYSVSREKKESFPLTVTSAQKNPTAFYLCASNNDPRQSSNTEAFFGQGTRLTVV.

The rearrangement links TRBV6-5 to TRBJ1-1, with D possibly matching TRBD1 (5 bases). V lost 4 bases to trimming and J lost 2 bases, with 11 bases between them. Germline CDR1 reads MNHEY; CDR2 reads SVGAGI. CDR3 length: 14 amino acids. Here the CDR3 reads CASSSRAGNTEAFF. In nucleotides, the CDR3 is TGTGCCAGCAGTTCCAGGGCAGGCAACACTGAAGCTTTCTTT.

The rearrangement links TRBV5-5 to TRBJ2-7; 8 nucleotides line up with TRBD1. Germline V CDR1 and CDR2: SGHKS, YYEKEE (reference sequence). The CDR3 extends over 13 amino acids. The V segment lost 1 base and the J segment 4 bases; nucleotides outside the gene matches: 1. The CDR3 DNA is TGTGCCAGCAGCTTGTGGACAGGGTACGAGCAGTACTTC. It translates to CASSLWTGYEQYF.

This chain's CDR3 is CASSLSPGLIYEQYF. As DNA, the CDR3 is TGTGCCAGCAGCTTAAGTCCGGGACTCATATACGAGCAGTACTTC. The V call is TRBV7-9, the J call TRBJ2-7; D might be TRBD2 (6 bases). This CDR3 comprises 15 residues. V shed 2 bases and J shed 4 bases, with 15 bases lying between them. Germline CDR1 and CDR2: SEHNR and FQNEAQ (reference sequence).

The rearrangement joins TRBV20-1 to TRBJ1-2, with 8 bases that match TRBD1. Looked up from germline, CDR1 is DFQATT and CDR2 is SNEGSKA (reference sequence). The CDR3 covers 16 residues. The junction had 17 bases not matched to a gene; V was cut back by 3 bases and J by 8 bases. The CDR3 is CSASRPQDRGRGGYTF. Here the CDR3 DNA reads TGCAGTGCTAGTCGTCCCCAAGACAGGGGTCGTGGAGGCTACACCTTC.

The chain links TRBV9 to TRBJ2-5; D might be TRBD1 (7 bases). CDR1 is SGDLS and CDR2 is YYNGEE in the germline V gene. Trimming stripped 4 bases from V and 4 bases from J, with 11 bases between. The CDR3 is 13 residues long. CDR3 nucleotide sequence: TGTGCCAGCAGCCCCCAGGGGGGAGAGACCCAGTACTTC. It specifies CASSPQGGETQYF.

The chain has TRBV12-3 or TRBV12-4 and TRBJ2-1; D possibly corresponds to TRBD2 (6 bases). The CDR3 length is 13 residues. The V and J ends lost 3 bases and 5 bases respectively, with 8 bases between them. The CDR3 here is CASSLGLNNEQFF. As DNA, the CDR3 is TGTGCCAGCAGTTTGGGACTTAACAATGAGCAGTTCTTC.

The chain uses TRBV9 and TRBJ1-2; D may be TRBD1 (5 bases). V was clipped by 0 bases and J by 8 bases, with 17 bases between them. The germline V gene encodes CDR1 SGDLS and CDR2 YYNGEE. CDR3 length: 15 amino acids. The CDR3 coding sequence is TGTGCCAGCAGCGTAGGCGGAGGGGCGCCTTGGGGCTACACCTTC. Translating it yields CASSVGGGAPWGYTF. Using reference TRBV9 and TRBJ1-2 for the parts outside the CDR3, the full variable domain is DSGVTQTPKHLITATGQRVTLRCSPRSGDLSVYWYQQSLDQGLQFLIQYYNGEERAKGNILERFSAQQFPDLHSELNLSSLELGDSALYFCASSVGGGAPWGYTFGSGTRLTVV.

The V and J genes are TRBV18 and TRBJ1-2; TRBD1 agrees at 9 bases. J was trimmed by 8 bases and V by 0 bases; bases with no gene match: 7. The length of the CDR3 is 15 residues. The germline CDR1 and CDR2 sequences are KGHSH and LQKENI. The CDR3 DNA reads as TGTGCCAGCTCACCACCCGGGACAGGGAGTGGAGGCTACACCTTC. Translating gives CASSPPGTGSGGYTF.

The rearrangement links TRBV6-5 to TRBJ2-5, with a weak D call TRBD2 (5 bases). V was cut by 0 bases and J by 5 bases, with 10 bases left in between. Germline V gene data show CDR1 as MNHEY and CDR2 as SVGAGI. This CDR3 spans 14 amino acids. The CDR3 reads CASSYSGKKETQYF. The CDR3 region has the DNA TGTGCCAGCAGTTACTCCGGGAAAAAGGAGACCCAGTACTTC.

This clone was seen a single time. The chain employs TRBV11-2 and TRBJ1-2; 8 nucleotides line up with TRBD1. The CDR3 totals 14 residues. Germline assignment: CDR1 SGHAT and CDR2 FQNNGV. Unmatched junction bases numbered 8, after V lost 4 bases and J lost 7 bases. CDR3 sequence: CASSSIGTGSGYTF. DNA of the CDR3: TGTGCCAGCAGCTCAATTGGGACAGGATCTGGCTACACCTTC.

For the CDR3, the DNA is TGTGCCAGCAGTGAAACAGGACCCTATGGCTACACCTTC. Protein product: CASSETGPYGYTF. The chain uses TRBV6-1 and TRBJ1-2; possible D gene TRBD1, 5 bases. Germline-derived CDR1 and CDR2 are MNHNS and SASEGT. V lost 2 bases, J lost 4 bases, and 8 bases lay in between. The CDR3 has 13 residues.

This clone has more than one count but fewer than ten. This chain joins TRBV7-2 and TRBJ2-5; 10 nucleotides line up with TRBD1. The CDR3 extends over 16 amino acids. The junction had 11 bases not matched to a gene; V was cut back by 6 bases and J by 4 bases. Germline V gene sequence: CDR1 SGHTA, CDR2 FQGNSA. The CDR3 nucleotides are TGTGCCAGCAGGCATGACAGGGGGCAGTGGAGAGAGACCCAGTACTTC. It is translated as CASRHDRGQWRETQYF.

The rearrangement links TRBV18 to TRBJ2-2; 7 bases map to TRBD1. CDR1 is KGHSH and CDR2 is LQKENI in the germline V gene. The CDR3 runs 15 residues. With V trimmed by 2 bases and J by 4 bases, 4 bases remained unmatched. CDR3 nucleotides: TGTGCCAGCTCACCAGGGGCAGGGGGCACCGGGGAGCTGTTTTTT. Protein sequence: CASSPGAGGTGELFF.

The gene calls are TRBV29-1 and TRBJ1-1; D gene unclear. V lost 5 bases to trimming and J lost 4 bases, with 11 bases between them. The length of the CDR3 is 12 residues. Germline V gene data show CDR1 as SQVTM and CDR2 as ANQGSEA. The CDR3 loop is CSVSDISTEAFF. In DNA, the CDR3 is TGCAGCGTTTCCGACATTAGCACTGAAGCTTTCTTT.

This sequence joins TRBV2 and TRBJ2-3; no definite D call. Trimming took off 2 bases at V and 3 bases at J, with 9 bases between the two ends. Germline loops: CDR1 SNHLY, CDR2 FYNNEI. The CDR3 has 14 residues. The CDR3 nucleotides are TGTGCCAGCAGTGAACCGTGGCAGACAGATACGCAGTATTTT. Amino acids: CASSEPWQTDTQYF.